This T cell receptor beta chain was found in a study of blood T cell repertoires in COVID-19. The table came from immunoSEQ multiplex PCR; TCRdb's copy has only in-frame clones and leaves some out. The table has fewer than 150,000 clones, around 64% seen once; the top ten hold about 0.85%. Germline CDR1 reads LGHDT; CDR2 reads YNNKEL (reference sequence). V shed 4 bases, J shed 6 bases, and the junction held 11 bases outside the gene matches. The CDR3 loop spans 15 amino acids. The J gene is TRBJ1-1, the V gene TRBV3-1 (or the pseudogene TRBV3-2); 7 nucleotides agree with TRBD1. The material sequenced was peripheral blood. This receptor was obtained from a human donor with acute or convalescent COVID-19. The donor label of this sample is uncertain. The CDR3 nucleotides read TGTGCCAGCAGCCTTTCAGACACAGGGGACGCTGAAGCTTTCTTT. This codes for CASSLSDTGDAEAFF.